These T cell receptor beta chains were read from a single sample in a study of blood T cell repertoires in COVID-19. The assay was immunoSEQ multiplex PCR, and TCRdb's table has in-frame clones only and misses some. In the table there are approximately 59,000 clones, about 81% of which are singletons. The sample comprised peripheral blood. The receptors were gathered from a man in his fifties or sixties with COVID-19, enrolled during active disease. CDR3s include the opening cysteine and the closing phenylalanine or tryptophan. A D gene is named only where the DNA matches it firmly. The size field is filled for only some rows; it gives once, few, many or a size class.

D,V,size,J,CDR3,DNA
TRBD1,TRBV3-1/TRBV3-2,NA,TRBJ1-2,CASSQVVTGGGYTF,TGTGCCAGCAGCCAAGTGGTTACAGGGGGCGGCTACACCTTC
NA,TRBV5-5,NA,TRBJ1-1,CASRVAVATEAFF,TGTGCCAGCAGGGTCGCGGTCGCTACTGAAGCTTTCTTT
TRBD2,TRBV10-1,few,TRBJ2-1,CASSESPSGRVERGEQFF,TGCGCCAGCAGTGAGTCGCCTAGCGGGAGGGTCGAGCGCGGTGAGCAGTTCTTC
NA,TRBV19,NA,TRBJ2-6,CASSIGGSGANVLTF,TGTGCCAGTAGTATAGGCGGCTCTGGGGCCAACGTCCTGACTTTC
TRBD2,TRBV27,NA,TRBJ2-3,CASSLYSGSPDTQYF,TGTGCCAGCAGTTTATATAGCGGGAGCCCAGATACGCAGTATTTT
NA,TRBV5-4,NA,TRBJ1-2,CASSLTVNYGYTF,TGTGCCAGCAGCTTGACAGTTAACTATGGCTACACCTTC
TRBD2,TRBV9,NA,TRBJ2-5,CASSAPLAGGPGPETQYF,TGTGCCAGCAGCGCCCCACTAGCGGGAGGGCCTGGTCCAGAGACCCAGTACTTC
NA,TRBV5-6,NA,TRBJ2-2,CASSWRTIRAGELFF,TGTGCCAGCAGCTGGCGGACCATCAGGGCCGGGGAGCTGTTTTTT
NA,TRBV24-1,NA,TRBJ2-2,CATSDTGRNTGELFF,TGTGCCACCAGTGATACAGGGAGGAACACCGGGGAGCTGTTTTTT
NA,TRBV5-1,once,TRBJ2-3,CASSLSGTARDTQYF,TGCGCCAGCAGCTTGAGCGGCACAGCCCGGGATACGCAGTATTTT
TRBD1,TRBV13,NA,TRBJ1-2,CASSLLGQGSHYGYTF,TGTGCCAGCAGCTTACTAGGACAGGGCAGTCACTATGGCTACACCTTC
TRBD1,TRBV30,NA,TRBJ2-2,CAWSPGLDRGLSGELFF,TGTGCCTGGAGTCCGGGGTTGGACAGGGGGCTATCCGGGGAGCTGTTTTTT
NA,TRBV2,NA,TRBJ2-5,CASNGGPTGETQYF,TGTGCCAGCAACGGCGGCCCGACGGGAGAGACCCAGTACTTC
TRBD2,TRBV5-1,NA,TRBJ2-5,CASSLMGPLTSGRAGRETQYF,TGCGCCAGCAGCTTAATGGGACCGCTTACTAGCGGGAGGGCCGGTCGTGAGACCCAGTACTTC
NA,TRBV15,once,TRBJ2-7,CATSNRLNEQYF,TGTGCCACCAGCAACAGGTTGAACGAGCAGTACTTC
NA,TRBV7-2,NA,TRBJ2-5,CASSLVGTTYQETQYF,TGTGCCAGCAGCTTAGTCGGGACAACCTACCAAGAGACCCAGTACTTC
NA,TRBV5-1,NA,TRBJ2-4,CASNLASGKGIYIQYF,TGCGCCAGCAACTTGGCGTCAGGGAAGGGTATTTACATTCAGTACTTC
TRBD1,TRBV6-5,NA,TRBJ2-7,CASYSGQGQQYF,TGTGCCAGCTACTCGGGACAGGGGCAGCAGTACTTC
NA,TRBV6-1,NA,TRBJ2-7,CASSEGGGPYEQYF,TGTGCCAGCAGTGAAGGGGGGGGCCCCTACGAGCAGTACTTC
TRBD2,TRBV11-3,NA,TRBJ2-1,CASSLSQRGAGNEQFF,TGTGCCAGCAGCTTGTCCCAGCGGGGGGCCGGGAATGAGCAGTTCTTC
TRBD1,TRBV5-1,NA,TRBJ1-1,CASSLEAGGTEAFF,TGCGCCAGCAGCTTGGAGGCAGGGGGCACTGAAGCTTTCTTT
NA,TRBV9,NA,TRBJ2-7,CASSVAGYEQYF,TGTGCCAGCAGCGTAGCGGGCTACGAGCAGTACTTC
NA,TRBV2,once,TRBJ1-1,CASRRGANTEAFF,TGTGCCAGCAGGCGGGGTGCGAACACTGAAGCTTTCTTT
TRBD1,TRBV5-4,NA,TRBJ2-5,CASSPGTALQETQYF,TGTGCCAGCAGCCCCGGGACAGCTTTGCAAGAGACCCAGTACTTC
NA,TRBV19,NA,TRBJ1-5,CASSRGGAGRQPQHF,TGTGCCAGTAGTAGGGGAGGGGCGGGAAGGCAGCCCCAGCATTTT
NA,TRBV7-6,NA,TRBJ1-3,CASSLPAGGNTIYF,TGTGCCAGCAGCTTACCCGCGGGAGGAAACACCATATATTTT
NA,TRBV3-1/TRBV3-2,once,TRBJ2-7,CASSRGGAPYEQYF,TGTGCCAGCAGCCGGGGGGGGGCCCCCTACGAGCAGTACTTC
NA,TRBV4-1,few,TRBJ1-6,CASSQVRDSVNSPLHF,TGCGCCAGCAGCCAAGTCCGAGACAGCGTAAATTCACCCCTCCACTTT
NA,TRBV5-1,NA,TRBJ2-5,CASSWRGRGETQYF,TGCGCCAGCAGCTGGAGGGGACGTGGGGAGACCCAGTACTTC
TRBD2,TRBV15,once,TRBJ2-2,CATSRPSGGAGELFF,TGTGCCACCAGCAGGCCCAGCGGGGGGGCCGGGGAGCTGTTTTTT
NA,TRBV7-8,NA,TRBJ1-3,CASSLVGGPGNTIYF,TGTGCCAGCAGCTTAGTTGGGGGCCCTGGAAACACCATATATTTT
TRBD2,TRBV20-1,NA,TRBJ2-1,CSASWRETWAYNEQFF,TGCAGTGCTAGTTGGCGGGAGACCTGGGCATACAATGAGCAGTTCTTC
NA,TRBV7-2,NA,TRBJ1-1,CASRLGTEAFF,TGTGCCAGCAGATTAGGGACAGAAGCTTTCTTT
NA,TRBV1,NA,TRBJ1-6,CTSSQRGGRRNGNSPLHF,TGCACCAGCAGCCAGCGAGGGGGACGGAGAAATGGTAATTCACCCCTCCACTTT
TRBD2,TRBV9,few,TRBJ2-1,CASSAVAGGQSYNEQFF,TGTGCCAGCAGCGCCGTAGCGGGAGGGCAATCCTACAATGAGCAGTTCTTC
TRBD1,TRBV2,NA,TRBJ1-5,CASSESDRGNQPQHF,TGTGCCAGCAGTGAGAGTGACAGGGGTAATCAGCCCCAGCATTTT
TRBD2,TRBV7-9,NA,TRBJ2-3,CASLRGAEYTDTQYF,TGTGCCAGCCTGCGGGGGGCGGAATACACAGATACGCAGTATTTT
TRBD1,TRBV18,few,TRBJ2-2,CASSPSRDSELFF,TGTGCCAGCTCACCGTCCCGGGACAGCGAGCTGTTTTTT
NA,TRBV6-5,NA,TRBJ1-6,CASQGSYNSPLHF,TGTGCCTCCCAGGGGTCCTATAATTCACCCCTCCACTTT
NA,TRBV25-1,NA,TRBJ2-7,CASSGAGRRDEQYF,TGTGCCAGCAGTGGGGCGGGGAGAAGAGACGAGCAGTACTTC
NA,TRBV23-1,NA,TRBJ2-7,CASSHRVGSYEQYF,TGCGCCAGCAGTCACCGGGTAGGCTCCTACGAGCAGTACTTC
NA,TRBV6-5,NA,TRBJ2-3,CASARGESTDTQYF,TGTGCCAGCGCCCGGGGAGAAAGCACAGATACGCAGTATTTT
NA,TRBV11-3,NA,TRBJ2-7,CASSGGREAVYEQYF,TGTGCCAGCAGCGGAGGGCGGGAAGCGGTGTACGAGCAGTACTTC
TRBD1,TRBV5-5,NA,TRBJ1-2,CASSPTLTGAGGYTF,TGTGCCAGCAGCCCAACCTTGACAGGGGCTGGAGGCTACACCTTC
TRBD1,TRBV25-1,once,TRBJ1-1,CASSGTGWTTEAFF,TGTGCCAGCAGCGGGACAGGGTGGACCACTGAAGCTTTCTTT
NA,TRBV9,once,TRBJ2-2,CASSVQGTGELFF,TGTGCCAGCAGCGTACAGGGCACCGGGGAGCTGTTTTTT
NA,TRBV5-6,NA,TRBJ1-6,CASSLWSEGLSSSPLHF,TGTGCCAGCAGCTTGTGGTCGGAGGGGCTCTCTTCTTCACCCCTCCACTTT
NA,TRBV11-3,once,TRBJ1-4,CASSSHDGGEKLFF,TGTGCCAGCAGCTCGCATGACGGAGGTGAAAAACTGTTTTTT
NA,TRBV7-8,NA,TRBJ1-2,CASSSILGVGGYTF,TGTGCCAGCAGCTCCATACTGGGAGTTGGAGGCTACACCTTC
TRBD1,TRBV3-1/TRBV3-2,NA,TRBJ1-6,CASSPGQGLGSPLHF,TGTGCCAGCAGTCCGGGACAGGGCTTGGGATCACCCCTCCACTTT